This T cell receptor beta chain was profiled in a study of early T cells in non-severe SARS-CoV-2 infection. Turning to the study itself: The input, bulk RNA from unsorted whole blood, was sequenced, and chains were unpaired.

Unique molecular identifiers tagged individual cDNA molecules. TCRdb analysed the 5' RACE reads with MiXCR anew, one entry per CDR3 protein. The data show about 40,000 distinct CDR3 sequences, 20% to 25% seen once. Trimming took 0 bases from V and 7 from J, leaving 13 bases between them. This CDR3 contains 15 residues. Per the germline V gene, CDR1 is MGHRA and CDR2 is YSYEKL. The material sequenced was whole blood, taken at baseline. The V call is TRBV4-1, the J call TRBJ1-5, with D tentatively TRBD1 (5 bases). The origin of this receptor is an adult who was a healthcare worker with PCR-confirmed SARS-CoV-2 infection or an uninfected control (not recorded which). CDR3 sequence reads: CASSQDGRGGQPQHF. The CDR3 DNA reads TGCGCCAGCAGCCAAGATGGTAGGGGCGGGCAGCCCCAGCATTTT.